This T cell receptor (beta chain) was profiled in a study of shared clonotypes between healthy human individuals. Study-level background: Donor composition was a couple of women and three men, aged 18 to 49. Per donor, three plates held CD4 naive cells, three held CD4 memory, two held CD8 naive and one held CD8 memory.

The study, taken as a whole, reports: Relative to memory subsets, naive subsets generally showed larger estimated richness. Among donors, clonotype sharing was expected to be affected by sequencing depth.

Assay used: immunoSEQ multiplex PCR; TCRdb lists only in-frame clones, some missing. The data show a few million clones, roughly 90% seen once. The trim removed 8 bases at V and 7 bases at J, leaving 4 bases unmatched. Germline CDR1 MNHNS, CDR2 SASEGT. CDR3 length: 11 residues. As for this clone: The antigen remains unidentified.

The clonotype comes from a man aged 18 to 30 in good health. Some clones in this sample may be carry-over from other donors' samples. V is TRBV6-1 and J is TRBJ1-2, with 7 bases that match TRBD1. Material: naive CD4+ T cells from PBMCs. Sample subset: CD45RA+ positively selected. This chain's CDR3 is CASRTGVGYTF. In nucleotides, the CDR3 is TGTGCCAGCCGAACAGGGGTTGGCTACACCTTC.